This T cell receptor beta chain derives from a study of blood T cell repertoires in COVID-19. As for the study in general: The samples span acute and convalescent COVID-19 from the United States, Italy and Spain. The cDNA or gDNA used as material had been derived from T cells, B-cell-depleted T cells, or PBMCs.

In germline, CDR1 is MNHEY, CDR2 SVGEGT. The CDR3 has 14 amino acids. The ends lost 5 bases at V and 9 bases at J; junction bases unmatched: 5. As originally analysed: Amplified reference gene primers provided the basis for estimating nucleated cell counts. Using immunoSEQ multiplex PCR, the repertoire was profiled, and TCRdb retains in-frame clones only, with some absent. V and J calls and clone size come straight from that table; D and trimming were deduced from the DNA. The repertoire holds 26,000 or so clones, with more than 80% as singletons. The receptor was isolated from a human donor in a cohort sampled during active COVID-19. Sequencing was performed on peripheral blood. This chain joins TRBV6-2 or TRBV6-3 and TRBJ1-6; the match to TRBD1 covers 9 bases. The DNA for the CDR3 is TGTGCCAGCAGTAACAGGGGGCTTGGTTCACCCCTCCACTTT. Its protein is CASSNRGLGSPLHF.